This TCR beta chain comes out of a study of CD8+ T cells in alopecia areata. Overall study context: The study gave tofacitinib for 6 to 18 months, then 6 months off drug.

Treatment here: oral pan-JAK inhibitor, 5-10 mg twice daily. This CDR3 contains 17 residues. V shed 1 base, J shed 7 bases, and the junction held 8 bases outside the gene matches. Germline V gene sequence: CDR1 LGHNA, CDR2 YSLEER. The study's findings and limits: Scalp clonality and expanded CD8+ clones among the top 100 were significantly decreased by tofacitinib.

Extraction of RNA preceded its reverse transcription into cDNA, which served as the sequencing template. The protocol was immunoSEQ multiplex PCR, while the TCRdb copy is restricted to in-frame clones and leaves out a portion. This table holds about 100,000 clones, roughly 89% found once. This clone was seen just once. The antigen remains unidentified. The rearrangement uses TRBV4-3 and TRBJ2-1; TRBD2 agrees at 12 bases. This sequence originates from a human donor with alopecia areata. Sequencing used CD8+ T cells sorted from blood, obtained at week 24, from a patient treated with tofacitinib. The CDR3 sequence is CASSQGSSGGAGNEQFF. The CDR3 region has the DNA TGCGCCAGCAGCCAAGGATCTAGCGGGGGGGCCGGGAATGAGCAGTTCTTC.